This TCR beta chain was captured in a study of blood T cells in healthy people across ages. Study-level results: Strong correlation existed between TCR beta diversity and naive T cell percentage.

The CDR3 totals 15 residues. With 1 base removed from V and 0 bases from J, the gap between germline ends came to 9 bases. Germline assignment: CDR1 SGHRS and CDR2 YFSETQ. Note on this clonotype: Its target is not known.

Donors gave roughly 10 milliliters of peripheral blood apiece. The authors isolated at least 6 million PBMCs per sample. A second 7 to 11 cycle PCR used barcoded and J-beta primers. MiXCR, applied by TCRdb to the 5' RACE reads, yields one record per CDR3 protein. The sample shows 1.5 million to 2 million distinct CDR3 sequences, roughly 30% of them seen only once. J is TRBJ2-3 and V is TRBV5-1; D uncertain. The sequenced sample consisted of blood. The receptor was derived from a woman aged 25-40 years in good health. CDR3 amino acids: CASSLSSRSTDTQYF. CDR3 DNA sequence: TGCGCCAGCAGCTTGTCGAGCCGAAGCACAGATACGCAGTATTTT. Full variable domain (outside the CDR3, taken from reference TRBV5-1 and TRBJ2-3): KAGVTQTPRYLIKTRGQQVTLSCSPISGHRSVSWYQQTPGQGLQFLFEYFSETQRNKGNFPGRFSGRQFSNSRSEMNVSTLELGDSALYLCASSLSSRSTDTQYFGPGTRLTVL.